A selection of T cell receptor beta chains follows, all from one sample in a study of cytomegalovirus exposure and HLA in healthy donors. Sequencing was performed with immunoSEQ multiplex PCR; in TCRdb, only in-frame clones are kept and a portion is missing. The profile covers 200,000 to 300,000 clones, with around nine tenths appearing a single time and about 3% taken by the ten largest. Sequences were obtained from PBMCs. The receptor source for this set is a young man in good health and CMV-seronegative. Both conserved end residues are trimmed from each CDR3.

CDR3 protein: ASSRDSEQY
J gene: TRBJ2-7
V gene: TRBV6-6

CDR3 protein: ASSLRGRQGSEKLF
J gene: TRBJ1-4
V gene: TRBV7-2

CDR3 protein: ASSLAATSGGAADTQY
J gene: TRBJ2-3
V gene: TRBV7-2

CDR3 protein: ASSSRTGGTDTQY
J gene: TRBJ2-3
V gene: TRBV7-8

CDR3 protein: ASSASSYEQY
J gene: TRBJ2-7
V gene: TRBV27

CDR3 protein: ASSESENYGYT
J gene: TRBJ1-2
V gene: TRBV6-1

CDR3 protein: ASSSSQGEVNYGYT
J gene: TRBJ1-2
V gene: TRBV27

CDR3 protein: ASSIRGQGRDTEAF
J gene: TRBJ1-1
V gene: TRBV19

CDR3 protein: ASSLFKRGNYEQY
J gene: TRBJ2-7
V gene: TRBV28

CDR3 protein: ASSQTRSGGNEKLF
J gene: TRBJ1-4
V gene: TRBV18

CDR3 protein: ASSFRGAGDAEAF
J gene: TRBJ1-1
V gene: TRBV5-1

CDR3 protein: ASSVDRHYEQY
J gene: TRBJ2-7
V gene: TRBV7-2

CDR3 protein: ASSAQGYNEQF
J gene: TRBJ2-1
V gene: TRBV5-1

CDR3 protein: ASSDLRGPQETQY
J gene: TRBJ2-5
V gene: TRBV2

CDR3 protein: AWSVQGVEQY
J gene: TRBJ2-7
V gene: TRBV30

CDR3 protein: ASSRSWGGNTGELF
J gene: TRBJ2-2
V gene: TRBV5-4

CDR3 protein: AEDRDNTGELF
J gene: TRBJ2-2
V gene: TRBV7-9

CDR3 protein: ASSLGTAAEQF
J gene: TRBJ2-1
V gene: TRBV7-8

CDR3 protein: ASSLLGGQETQY
J gene: TRBJ2-5
V gene: TRBV5-5

CDR3 protein: ASSRLAGVSNTQY
J gene: TRBJ2-3
V gene: TRBV6-5

CDR3 protein: ASSQGLAAYEQY
J gene: TRBJ2-7
V gene: TRBV27

CDR3 protein: ASSPRAGTGGETQY
J gene: TRBJ2-5
V gene: TRBV18

CDR3 protein: ASSLIMEGAIGYT
J gene: TRBJ1-2
V gene: TRBV28

CDR3 protein: AMDTWSNQPQH
J gene: TRBJ1-5
V gene: TRBV6-5

CDR3 protein: ASSPAREGTQY
J gene: TRBJ2-5
V gene: TRBV7-9

CDR3 protein: ASSSPRLAGGRTQY
J gene: TRBJ2-3
V gene: TRBV27

CDR3 protein: ASSQQRDYAETQY
J gene: TRBJ2-5
V gene: TRBV4-1

CDR3 protein: ANNKAYQETQY
J gene: TRBJ2-5
V gene: TRBV27

CDR3 protein: ATKLGFSSTDTQY
J gene: TRBJ2-3
V gene: TRBV10-3

CDR3 protein: ATSRSNPRPSDTQY
J gene: TRBJ2-3
V gene: TRBV15

CDR3 protein: ASSLEQGAYGYT
J gene: TRBJ1-2
V gene: TRBV7-9

CDR3 protein: ASSQAGQSEAF
J gene: TRBJ1-1
V gene: TRBV4-3

CDR3 protein: ASYDGGARTEAF
J gene: TRBJ1-1
V gene: TRBV5-1

CDR3 protein: AREGTSGKTDTQY
J gene: TRBJ2-3
V gene: TRBV7-6

CDR3 protein: ASSDPGTGSEKLF
J gene: TRBJ1-4
V gene: TRBV6-1

CDR3 protein: ASSFNPRGGELF
J gene: TRBJ2-2
V gene: TRBV7-2

CDR3 protein: ASSTGDRGLNEQF
J gene: TRBJ2-1
V gene: TRBV11-2

CDR3 protein: ASSYMPKRDEQF
J gene: TRBJ2-1
V gene: TRBV7-9

CDR3 protein: ASSLLGGRRQPQH
J gene: TRBJ1-5
V gene: TRBV28

CDR3 protein: ASSLGAVTYEQY
J gene: TRBJ2-7
V gene: TRBV7-6

CDR3 protein: ASSRGQGAYEQY
J gene: TRBJ2-7
V gene: TRBV6-5